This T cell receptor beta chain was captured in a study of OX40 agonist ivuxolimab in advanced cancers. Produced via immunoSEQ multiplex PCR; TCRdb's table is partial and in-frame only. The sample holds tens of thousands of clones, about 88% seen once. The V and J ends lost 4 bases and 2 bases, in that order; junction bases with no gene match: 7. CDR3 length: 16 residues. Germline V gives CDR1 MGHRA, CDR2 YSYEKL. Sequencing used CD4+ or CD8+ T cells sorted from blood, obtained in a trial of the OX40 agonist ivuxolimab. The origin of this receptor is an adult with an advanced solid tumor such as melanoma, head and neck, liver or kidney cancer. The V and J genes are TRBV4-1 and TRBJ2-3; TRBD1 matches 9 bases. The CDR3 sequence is CASSRTDRGYTDTQYF. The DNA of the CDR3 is TGCGCCAGCAGCCGAACGGACAGGGGATACACAGATACGCAGTATTTT.